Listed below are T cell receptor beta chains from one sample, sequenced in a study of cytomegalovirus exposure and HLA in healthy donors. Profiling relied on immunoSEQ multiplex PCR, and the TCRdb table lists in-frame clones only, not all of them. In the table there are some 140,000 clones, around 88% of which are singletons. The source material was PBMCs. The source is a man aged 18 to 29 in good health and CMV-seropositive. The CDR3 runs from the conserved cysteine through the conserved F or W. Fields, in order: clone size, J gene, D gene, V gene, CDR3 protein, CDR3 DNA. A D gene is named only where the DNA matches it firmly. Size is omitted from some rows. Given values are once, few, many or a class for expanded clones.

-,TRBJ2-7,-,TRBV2,CASSEWDGSGNEQYF,TGTGCCAGCAGTGAATGGGACGGGAGTGGGAACGAGCAGTACTTC
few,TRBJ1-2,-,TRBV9,CASSTRAGYTF,TGTGCCAGCAGCACCCGAGCTGGCTACACCTTC
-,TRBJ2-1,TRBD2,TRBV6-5,CASMELAGWNEQFF,TGTGCCAGCATGGAACTAGCGGGTTGGAATGAGCAGTTCTTC
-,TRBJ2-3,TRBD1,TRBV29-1,CSVGTGGFADTQYF,TGCAGCGTCGGGACAGGGGGCTTTGCAGATACGCAGTATTTT
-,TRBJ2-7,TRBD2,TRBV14,CASSQAKTSGGYEQYF,TGTGCCAGCAGCCAAGCAAAGACTAGCGGGGGCTACGAGCAGTACTTC
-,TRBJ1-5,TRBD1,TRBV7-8,CASSSGQPNSNQPQHF,TGTGCCAGCAGCTCGGGACAGCCTAATAGCAATCAGCCCCAGCATTTT
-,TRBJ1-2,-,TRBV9,CASSATVEAGLRYSYTF,TGTGCCAGCAGCGCCACCGTGGAGGCAGGCCTAAGGTATAGCTACACCTTC
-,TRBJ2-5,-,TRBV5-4,CASRLRGGETQYF,TGTGCCAGCAGACTCAGGGGTGGTGAGACCCAGTACTTC
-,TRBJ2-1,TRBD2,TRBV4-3,CASSHGLAPYNEQFF,TGCGCCAGCAGCCACGGACTAGCGCCCTACAATGAGCAGTTCTTC
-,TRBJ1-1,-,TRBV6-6,CASSYEGRVVTNEAFF,TGTGCCAGCAGTTACGAGGGGAGGGTGGTTACGAATGAAGCTTTCTTT
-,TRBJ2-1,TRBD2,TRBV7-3,CASSRSSGSGEQFF,TGTGCCAGCAGCAGATCTAGCGGGAGTGGAGAGCAGTTCTTC
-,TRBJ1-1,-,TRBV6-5,CASSYRGRDTEAFF,TGTGCCAGCAGTTACCGTGGCAGGGACACTGAAGCTTTCTTT
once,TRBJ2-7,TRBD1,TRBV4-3,CASSQDRGREQYF,TGCGCCAGCAGCCAGGACAGGGGACGGGAGCAGTACTTC
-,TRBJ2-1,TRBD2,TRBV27,CASSLTSPGTSGYNEQFF,TGTGCCAGCAGTTTGACCTCCCCCGGGACTAGCGGCTACAATGAGCAGTTCTTC
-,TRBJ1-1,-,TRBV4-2,CASRYQEGYGAFF,TGTGCCAGCCGTTATCAGGAGGGTTACGGAGCTTTCTTT
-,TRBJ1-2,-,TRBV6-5,CASSRGGYGYTF,TGTGCCAGCAGCCGAGGGGGCTATGGCTACACCTTC
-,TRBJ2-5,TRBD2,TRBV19,CASSQSPPSSGQETQYF,TGTGCCAGTAGTCAATCCCCACCCTCTAGCGGACAAGAGACCCAGTACTTC
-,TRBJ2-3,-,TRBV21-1,CASSIGTVGTDTQYF,TGTGCCAGCAGCATTGGGACAGTAGGTACAGATACGCAGTATTTT
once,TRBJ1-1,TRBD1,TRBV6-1,CASSGDRVTEAFF,TGTGCCAGCAGTGGTGACAGGGTCACTGAAGCTTTCTTT
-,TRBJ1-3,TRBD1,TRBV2,CASSPDREPGNTIYF,TGTGCCAGCAGTCCCGACAGGGAACCTGGAAACACCATATATTTT
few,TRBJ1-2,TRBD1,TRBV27,CASSPWTGSSGYTF,TGTGCCAGCAGTCCGTGGACAGGGTCGAGTGGCTACACCTTC
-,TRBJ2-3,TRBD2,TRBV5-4,CASSSDGSGIDSSTDTQYF,TGTGCCAGCAGCTCAGACGGTAGCGGGATCGATTCTAGCACAGATACGCAGTATTTT
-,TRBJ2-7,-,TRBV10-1,CASSVRVEQYF,TGCGCCAGCAGTGTAAGAGTCGAGCAGTACTTC
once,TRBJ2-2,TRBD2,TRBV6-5,CASSYEGPGGTGELFF,TGTGCCAGCAGTTACGAGGGCCCGGGAGGGACCGGGGAGCTGTTTTTT
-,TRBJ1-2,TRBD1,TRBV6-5,CASSRDRLNYGYTF,TGTGCCAGCAGTAGGGACAGACTAAACTATGGCTACACCTTC
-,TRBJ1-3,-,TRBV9,CASSGRRAAGNTIYF,TGTGCCAGCAGCGGCCGGCGGGCGGCCGGAAACACCATATATTTT
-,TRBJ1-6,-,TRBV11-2,CASSVDNSPLHF,TGTGCCAGTAGCGTCGATAATTCACCCCTCCACTTT
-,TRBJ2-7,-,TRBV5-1,CASSLSGTDSSPFDEQYF,TGCGCCAGCAGCTTGTCGGGGACTGACAGCTCACCTTTTGACGAGCAGTACTTC
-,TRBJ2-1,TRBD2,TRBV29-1,CSVDYSREGNEQFF,TGCAGCGTTGATTACTCTCGGGAGGGCAATGAGCAGTTCTTC
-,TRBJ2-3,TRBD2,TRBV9,CASSVVPGGIDTQYF,TGTGCCAGCAGCGTAGTGCCGGGAGGCATTGATACGCAGTATTTT
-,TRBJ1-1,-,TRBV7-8,CASMADIMNTEAFF,TGTGCCAGCATGGCAGACATTATGAACACTGAAGCTTTCTTT
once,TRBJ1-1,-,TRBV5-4,CASSSSGVMNTEAFF,TGTGCCAGCAGCTCGTCGGGGGTCATGAACACTGAAGCTTTCTTT